The 4 T cell receptor beta chains below come from one sample, sequenced in a study of T-cell memory formation after mild COVID-19. Each CDR3 protein gets one entry after TCRdb re-called the 5' RACE reads with MiXCR. The data hold over 300,000 distinct CDR3 sequences, with 20% to 25% observed a single time. Sample: PBMCs or a T cell subset sorted from them (not recorded which). These receptors all stem from a man aged 18 to 30 who had mild COVID-19 (a few samples of this study predate the infection). Cell type and time point are not known.

This clonotype was detected a few times. The CDR3 reads CAWGRSLRGNEQYF. The DNA for the CDR3 is TGTGCCTGGGGCCGAAGCTTAAGGGGAAACGAGCAGTACTTC. The rearrangement uses TRBV30 and TRBJ2-7; a weak D match, TRBD1 (5 bases). This CDR3 is built from 14 residues. Trimming removed 5 bases from V and 5 bases from J, with 19 bases in between. CDR1 is GTSNPN, CDR2 SVGIG, per germline (reference sequence).

V and J are TRBV7-9 and TRBJ2-7; the D gene is possibly TRBD2 (6 bases). The CDR3 length is 16 residues. V lost 5 bases and J 4 bases, leaving 21 bases between the germline ends. Looked up from germline, CDR1 is SEHNR and CDR2 is FQNEAQ (reference sequence). CDR3 DNA: TGTGCCAGCAGCGCGCCGGGACTCTCCCTAGGGTACGAGCAGTACTTC. Protein sequence: CASSAPGLSLGYEQYF.

The V gene is TRBV6-5, the J gene TRBJ2-4; 8 bases map to TRBD2. The CDR3 is 14 residues long. From germline, CDR1 is MNHEY and CDR2 SVGAGI. The junction had 8 bases not matched to a gene; V was cut back by 6 bases and J by 7 bases. The DNA of the CDR3 is TGTGCCAGCAGCGGGAGGGGGGTACCGAACATTCAGTACTTC. Amino acid sequence: CASSGRGVPNIQYF.

The chain employs TRBV7-6 and TRBJ2-5; 10 bases line up with TRBD2. Looked up from germline, CDR1 is SGHVS and CDR2 is FNYEAQ. V gave up 1 base and J gave up 1 base; unmatched junction bases: 9. This CDR3 has 18 amino acids. CDR3 residues: CASSLEVGASGSQETQYF. The CDR3 DNA reads as TGTGCCAGCAGCTTAGAGGTTGGGGCTAGCGGGAGCCAAGAGACCCAGTACTTC.